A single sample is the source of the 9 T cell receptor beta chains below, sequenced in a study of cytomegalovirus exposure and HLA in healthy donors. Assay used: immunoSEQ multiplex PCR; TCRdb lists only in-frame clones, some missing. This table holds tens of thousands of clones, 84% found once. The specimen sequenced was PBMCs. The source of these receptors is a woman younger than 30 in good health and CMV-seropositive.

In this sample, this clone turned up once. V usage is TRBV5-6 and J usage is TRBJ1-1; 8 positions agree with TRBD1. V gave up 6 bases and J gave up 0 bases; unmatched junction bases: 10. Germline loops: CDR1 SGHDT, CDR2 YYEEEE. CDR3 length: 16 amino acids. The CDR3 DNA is TGTGCCAGCAACTCGGCGGACAGGGCCCTGAACACTGAAGCTTTCTTT. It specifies CASNSADRALNTEAFF.

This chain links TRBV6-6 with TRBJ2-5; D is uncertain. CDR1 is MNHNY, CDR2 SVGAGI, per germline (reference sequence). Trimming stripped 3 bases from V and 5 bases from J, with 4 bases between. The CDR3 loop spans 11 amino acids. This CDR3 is CASSYEETQYF. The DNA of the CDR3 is TGTGCCAGCAGTTATGAGGAGACCCAGTACTTC.

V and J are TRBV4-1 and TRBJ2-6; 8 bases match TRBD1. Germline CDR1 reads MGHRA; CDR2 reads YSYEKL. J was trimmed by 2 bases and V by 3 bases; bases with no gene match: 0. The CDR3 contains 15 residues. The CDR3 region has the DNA TGCGCCAGCAGCCAGACAGGGGCTGGGGCCAACGTCCTGACTTTC. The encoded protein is CASSQTGAGANVLTF.

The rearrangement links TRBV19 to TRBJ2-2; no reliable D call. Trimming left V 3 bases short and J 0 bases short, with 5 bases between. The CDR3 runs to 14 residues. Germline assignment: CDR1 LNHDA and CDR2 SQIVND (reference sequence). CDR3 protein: CASSIRTNTGELFF. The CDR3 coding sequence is TGTGCCAGTAGTATCAGAACGAACACCGGGGAGCTGTTTTTT.

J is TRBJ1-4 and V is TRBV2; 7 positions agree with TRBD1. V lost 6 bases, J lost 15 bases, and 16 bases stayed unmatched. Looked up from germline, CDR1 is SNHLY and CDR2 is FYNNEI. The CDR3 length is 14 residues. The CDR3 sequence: CASSPDRRPGGVFF. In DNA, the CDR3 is TGTGCCAGCAGCCCGGACAGGCGGCCCGGCGGGGTGTTTTTT.

The CDR3 loop is CASSYLTGEAFF. Written as DNA, the CDR3 is TGTGCCAGCAGTTATTTAACAGGGGAAGCTTTCTTT. The chain couples TRBV6-5 to TRBJ1-1; D might be TRBD1 (6 bases). CDR3 length: 12 residues. In germline, CDR1 is MNHEY, CDR2 SVGAGI. Trimming took 3 bases from V and 8 from J, leaving 10 bases between them.

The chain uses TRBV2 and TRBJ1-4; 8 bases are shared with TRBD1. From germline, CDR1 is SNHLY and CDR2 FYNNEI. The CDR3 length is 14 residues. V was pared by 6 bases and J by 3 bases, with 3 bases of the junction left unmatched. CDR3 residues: CASSIRGPNEKLFF. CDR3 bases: TGTGCCAGCAGCATCAGGGGGCCTAATGAAAAACTGTTTTTT.

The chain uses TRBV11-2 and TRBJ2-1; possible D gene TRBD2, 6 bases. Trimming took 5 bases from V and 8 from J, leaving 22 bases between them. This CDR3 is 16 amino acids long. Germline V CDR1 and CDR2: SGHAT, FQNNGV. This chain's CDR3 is CASSPRRDSLGDEQFF. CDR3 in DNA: TGTGCCAGCAGCCCCCGGCGGGACTCTCTGGGCGATGAGCAGTTCTTC. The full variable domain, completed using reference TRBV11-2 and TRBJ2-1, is EAGVAQSPRYKIIEKRQSVAFWCNPISGHATLYWYQQILGQGPKLLIQFQNNGVVDDSQLPKDRFSAERLKGVDSTLKIQPAKLEDSAVYLCASSPRRDSLGDEQFFGPGTRLTVL.

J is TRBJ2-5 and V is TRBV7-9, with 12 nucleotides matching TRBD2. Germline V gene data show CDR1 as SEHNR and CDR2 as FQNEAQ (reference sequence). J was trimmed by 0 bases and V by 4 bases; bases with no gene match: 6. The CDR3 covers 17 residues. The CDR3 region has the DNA TGTGCCAGCAGCTCTACTAGCGGGGGGTCGTACCAAGAGACCCAGTACTTC. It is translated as CASSSTSGGSYQETQYF. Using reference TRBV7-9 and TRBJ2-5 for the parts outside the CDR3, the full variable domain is DTGVSQNPRHKITKRGQNVTFRCDPISEHNRLYWYRQTLGQGPEFLTYFQNEAQLEKSRLLSDRFSAERPKGSFSTLEIQRTEQGDSAMYLCASSSTSGGSYQETQYFGPGTRLLVL.